The 16 T cell receptor beta chains below all came from one sample that was sequenced in a study of cytomegalovirus exposure and HLA in healthy donors. Both 60 Vbeta primers and 13 Jbeta primers went into the PCR. Sequencing was performed with immunoSEQ multiplex PCR; in TCRdb, only in-frame clones are kept and a portion is missing. There are under 200,000 clones in the sample; 82% occur only once, and about 1.4% lies in the top ten. The sample consisted of PBMCs. The receptors were gathered from a girl aged 5-17 years in good health and CMV-seropositive.

The chain carries TRBV6-5 and TRBJ2-7; the match to TRBD1 covers 8 bases. The CDR3 is 14 residues long. V lost 6 bases, J lost 4 bases, and 8 bases stayed unmatched. Germline V gene data show CDR1 as MNHEY and CDR2 as SVGAGI. This CDR3 is CASSLTGDGYEQYF. As DNA, the CDR3 is TGTGCCAGCAGCTTGACAGGGGACGGGTACGAGCAGTACTTC.

The chain carries TRBV5-1 and TRBJ2-3; maybe TRBD1 (5 bases). This CDR3 is 16 amino acids long. Trimming took 0 bases from V and 4 from J, leaving 15 bases between them. From germline, CDR1 is SGHRS and CDR2 YFSETQ. CDR3 nucleotides: TGCGCCAGCAGCTTGGATTCCAGGGTTAAGGCAGATACGCAGTATTTT. It is translated as CASSLDSRVKADTQYF.

The V gene is TRBV2, the J gene TRBJ1-1; 12 nucleotides line up with TRBD1. CDR3 length equals 18 residues. The germline V gene has CDR1 SNHLY and CDR2 FYNNEI. The V gene end was trimmed by 0 bases and the J gene end by 4 bases; junction bases not matched to a gene: 9. This CDR3 is CASSEAKPGQGAGTEAFF. CDR3 in DNA: TGTGCCAGCAGTGAAGCGAAACCGGGACAGGGGGCGGGCACTGAAGCTTTCTTT.

The chain has TRBV2 and TRBJ2-1, with a weak D call TRBD2 (6 bases). Germline V gives CDR1 SNHLY, CDR2 FYNNEI. Trimming pared 3 bases from V and 2 bases from J, leaving 14 bases between. The CDR3 consists of 16 residues. Here the CDR3 DNA reads TGTGCCAGCAGTGATGGAAGGGGAGGAACCTACAATGAGCAGTTCTTC. It encodes CASSDGRGGTYNEQFF.

The chain couples TRBV9 to TRBJ1-1; D not resolved. The CDR3 covers 15 residues. Per germline, CDR1 SGDLS and CDR2 YYNGEE. Trimming pared 4 bases from V and 0 bases from J, leaving 13 bases between. In DNA, the CDR3 is TGTGCCAGCAGCCCCCAGTACACTATGAACACTGAAGCTTTCTTT. This gives the protein CASSPQYTMNTEAFF.

The chain couples TRBV28 to TRBJ2-3; D remains ambiguous. CDR3 length: 17 amino acids. Germline V CDR1 and CDR2: MDHEN, SYDVKM. Trimming shortened V by 5 bases and J by 0 bases, and 18 bases separated the two germline ends. CDR3 in DNA: TGTGCCAGCAGTCGTGCGCCCTGGGCGTCTAGCACAGATACGCAGTATTTT. As protein: CASSRAPWASSTDTQYF.

This chain links TRBV30 with TRBJ2-4; D is possibly TRBD1 (5 bases). Germline CDR1 reads GTSNPN; CDR2 reads SVGIG (reference sequence). Trimming shortened V by 8 bases and J by 2 bases, and 13 bases separated the two germline ends. This CDR3 comprises 13 residues. CDR3 DNA sequence: TGTGCCACCACTCAGGGCACCAAAAACATTCAGTACTTC. Translation: CATTQGTKNIQYF.

The chain recombines TRBV5-1 with TRBJ2-3; D gene ambiguous. CDR3 length equals 13 residues. Germline V gives CDR1 SGHRS, CDR2 YFSETQ. The germline V and J ends were trimmed by 0 bases and 1 base, with 3 bases remaining between them. The CDR3 protein is CASSLAGTDTQYF. CDR3 sequence (DNA): TGCGCCAGCAGCTTGGCCGGCACAGATACGCAGTATTTT.

The chain joins TRBV4-1 to TRBJ2-3, with TRBD2 identical over 12 bases. Germline V gives CDR1 MGHRA, CDR2 YSYEKL. V lost 5 bases and J lost 5; bases outside the gene matches: 8. The CDR3 covers 16 residues. The CDR3 coding sequence is TGCGCCAGCAGCACTAGCGGGGGGCTCGGTGGAGATACGCAGTATTTT. Encoded protein: CASSTSGGLGGDTQYF.

Only one count was recorded for this clone. CDR3 in amino acids: CASSLMEGEGSGELFF. Here the CDR3 DNA reads TGCGCCAGCAGCTTGATGGAGGGAGAGGGATCCGGGGAGCTGTTTTTT. The rearrangement links TRBV5-1 to TRBJ1-3; TRBD2 might be the D (6 bases). The closer fit of TRBJ2-2 to the DNA end suggests the J call may be wrong. Per the germline V gene, CDR1 is SGHRS and CDR2 is YFSETQ. This CDR3 comprises 16 residues.

The chain joins TRBV7-9 to TRBJ1-2, with TRBD1 matching 10 bases. Germline loops: CDR1 SEHNR, CDR2 FQNEAQ (reference sequence). This CDR3 has 15 residues. V trimming: 3 bases; J trimming: 5 bases; junction bases outside the gene matches: 6. CDR3 in DNA: TGTGCCAGCAGCTTCTCCGGGACAGGGGCGTATGGCTACACCTTC. This translates into CASSFSGTGAYGYTF.

This clone was found a few times. This chain uses TRBV28 with TRBJ2-7, with TRBD2 as a possible D gene (7 bases). The germline CDR1 and CDR2 sequences are MDHEN and SYDVKM. This CDR3 has 15 amino acids. Trimming left V 5 bases short and J 0 bases short, with 14 bases between. CDR3 DNA sequence: TGTGCCAGCAGTCCTCCGGGGGGCCGCTCCTACGAGCAGTACTTC. Encoded protein: CASSPPGGRSYEQYF.

This clone was seen more than once but under ten times. The V call is TRBV28, the J call TRBJ1-2; D remains unclear. V lost 8 bases, J lost 4 bases, and 17 bases lay in between. Germline CDR1 MDHEN, CDR2 SYDVKM. CDR3 size: 14 residues. CDR3 loop: CASVSNGEAYGYTF. In nucleotides, the CDR3 is TGTGCCAGCGTATCCAACGGGGAAGCCTATGGCTACACCTTC.

The chain links TRBV30 to TRBJ1-2, with 7 bases aligning to TRBD1. Germline V gives CDR1 GTSNPN, CDR2 SVGIG (reference sequence). This CDR3 contains 16 residues. The V and J ends lost 0 bases and 5 bases, in that order; junction bases with no gene match: 12. The CDR3 reads CAWSVSGQAAYYGYTF. CDR3 DNA sequence: TGTGCCTGGAGTGTATCTGGACAGGCGGCTTATTATGGCTACACCTTC.

The chain has TRBV10-3 and TRBJ2-1, with D perhaps matching TRBD1 (5 bases). The CDR3 consists of 14 residues. The germline V and J ends were trimmed by 3 bases and 7 bases, with 13 bases remaining between them. Per germline, CDR1 ENHRY and CDR2 SYGVKD. Written as DNA, the CDR3 is TGTGCCATCAGTGATTCAACAGGTTTGAATGAGCAGTTCTTC. As protein: CAISDSTGLNEQFF.

The rearrangement uses TRBV7-6 and TRBJ2-7, with unresolved D. Germline values: CDR1 SGHVS, CDR2 FNYEAQ. The CDR3 has 14 residues. The ends were cut back, 4 bases at V and 0 bases at J, with 10 bases in the middle. The CDR3 sequence: CASSSLVSSYEQYF. The CDR3 DNA reads TGTGCCAGCAGCTCCCTTGTGAGCTCCTACGAGCAGTACTTC.